This T cell receptor (beta chain) was obtained from a study of T-cell reconstitution after alpha-beta-depleted transplantation in children. Ten or more counts support this clonotype. Its specificity is unknown. This sample's TCRbeta library carried unique molecular identifier barcodes. TCRdb reanalysed the PCR reads using MiXCR and keeps one entry per CDR3 protein. The repertoire holds about 290,000 distinct CDR3 sequences, with over 7.5% as singletons. Whole-study findings and limits: Counts and diversity of T cells one year after transplant came mostly from newly produced T cells.

CDR3 size: 16 residues. Per germline, CDR1 SGDLS and CDR2 YYNGEE. Trimming left V 8 bases short and J 1 base short, with 18 bases between. The V and J genes are TRBV9 and TRBJ2-2; TRBD2 is a possible D gene (6 bases). Sequencing used peripheral blood, obtained 360 days after TCRalphabeta/CD19-depleted stem cell transplant. The receptor's source is a female patient between 2 and 15 years old who had a stem cell transplant for Fanconi anemia, so the T cells may come from the graft donor. The CDR3 DNA sequence: TGTGCCAGTCTCCGCGGGGTGAACATGAACACCGGGGAGCTGTTTTTT. This sequence encodes CASLRGVNMNTGELFF.